The 32 T cell receptor beta chains listed next were all sequenced from one sample in a study of shared clonotypes between healthy human individuals. The assay was immunoSEQ multiplex PCR, and TCRdb's table has in-frame clones only and misses some. Altogether millions of clones are present, approximately 95% being singletons, with the ten largest covering about 0.39%. The source material was naive CD4+ T cells from PBMCs. Subset given: CD45RA+ positively selected. The receptors stem from a man younger than 35 in good health. Some clones in this sample may be carry-over from other donors' samples.

The CDR3 DNA is TGTGCCAGTAGTATAAAGGGAGTCCTTAACTATGGCTACACCTTC. It specifies CASSIKGVLNYGYTF. The chain uses TRBV19 and TRBJ1-2; D remains unclear. Trimming removed 2 bases at V and 1 base at J, with 11 bases between. CDR1 and CDR2 from the germline V gene are LNHDA and SQIVND (reference sequence). The CDR3 loop spans 15 amino acids. Variable domain in full (rest from reference TRBV19 and TRBJ1-2): DGGITQSPKYLFRKEGQNVTLSCEQNLNHDAMYWYRQDPGQGLRLIYYSQIVNDFQKGDIAEGYSVSREKKESFPLTVTSAQKNPTAFYLCASSIKGVLNYGYTFGSGTRLTVV.

The V call is TRBV5-1, the J call TRBJ1-5; no definite D call. CDR1 and CDR2 (germline): SGHRS, YFSETQ. V was pared by 4 bases and J by 5 bases, with 13 bases between. This CDR3 comprises 14 residues. CDR3 amino acids: CASSVSGPDQPQHF. For the CDR3, the DNA is TGCGCCAGCAGCGTCTCAGGCCCCGATCAGCCCCAGCATTTT. Filled out from reference TRBV5-1 and TRBJ1-5, the complete variable domain reads KAGVTQTPRYLIKTRGQQVTLSCSPISGHRSVSWYQQTPGQGLQFLFEYFSETQRNKGNFPGRFSGRQFSNSRSEMNVSTLELGDSALYLCASSVSGPDQPQHFGDGTRLSIL.

Of note for this clone: At the DNA level, this CDR3 is encoded by other sequences in the same sample as well. The chain has TRBV5-6 and TRBJ2-7; the D gene is possibly TRBD2 (6 bases). There are 14 residues in the CDR3. Germline V gene data show CDR1 as SGHDT and CDR2 as YYEEEE. Trimming shortened V by 1 base and J by 1 base, and 9 bases separated the two germline ends. Here the CDR3 reads CASSLYSGSYEQYF. Written as DNA, the CDR3 is TGTGCCAGCAGCTTGTATAGCGGTTCCTACGAGCAGTACTTC.

V is TRBV28 and J is TRBJ1-5; possibly TRBD1 for D (6 bases). Trimming took off 2 bases at V and 0 bases at J, with 11 bases between the two ends. In germline, CDR1 is MDHEN, CDR2 SYDVKM. CDR3 size: 16 residues. CDR3 region: CASSLAGHYSNQPQHF. As DNA, the CDR3 is TGTGCCAGCAGTTTAGCGGGACACTATAGCAATCAGCCCCAGCATTTT.

The chain couples TRBV11-2 to TRBJ2-7; D call uncertain. Deletions cut 7 bases from V and 6 bases from J, with 13 bases between. The CDR3 spans 12 residues. In germline, CDR1 is SGHAT, CDR2 FQNNGV. CDR3 loop: CASNPLAGEQYF. The CDR3 DNA reads TGTGCCAGCAACCCGCTCGCCGGCGAGCAGTACTTC.

On this clone: At the DNA level, this CDR3 is encoded by other sequences in the same sample as well. The chain links TRBV29-1 to TRBJ2-3; possible D gene TRBD1, 5 bases. CDR1 and CDR2 (germline): SQVTM, ANQGSEA. There are 14 residues in the CDR3. The V end was cut by 1 base, the J end by 0 bases, with 8 bases between. The CDR3: CSVEGAGSTDTQYF. CDR3 DNA: TGCAGCGTTGAAGGGGCAGGGAGCACAGATACGCAGTATTTT.

CDR3 nucleotides: TGTGCCAGCAGTATGTCCCGGACAGGGTCCTACGAGCAGTACTTC. Its translation is CASSMSRTGSYEQYF. The rearrangement uses TRBV6-5 and TRBJ2-7; 8 nucleotides align to TRBD1. This CDR3 comprises 15 residues. CDR1 is MNHEY, CDR2 SVGAGI, per germline. Trimming at V came to 5 bases and at J to 1 base, leaving 7 bases not matched to a gene.

The V call is TRBV18, the J call TRBJ2-3; 7 bases agree with TRBD2. V was pared by 6 bases and J by 3 bases, with 12 bases of the junction left unmatched. The CDR3 is made up of 16 amino acids. CDR1 is KGHSH and CDR2 is LQKENI in the germline V gene. The CDR3: CASSQMSGIRTDTQYF. The CDR3 DNA follows: TGTGCCAGCTCTCAGATGAGCGGGATTAGGACAGATACGCAGTATTTT.

This chain links TRBV2 with TRBJ2-5; a weak D match, TRBD1 (5 bases). Germline V lookup: CDR1 SNHLY, CDR2 FYNNEI. V gave up 5 bases and J gave up 5 bases, with 15 bases separating them. This CDR3 has 14 amino acids. The CDR3: CASSPQRGLETQYF. As DNA, the CDR3 is TGTGCCAGCAGTCCCCAAAGGGGCTTGGAGACCCAGTACTTC. Combining the CDR3 with reference TRBV2 and TRBJ2-5 gives the whole variable domain EPEVTQTPSHQVTQMGQEVILRCVPISNHLYFYWYRQILGQKVEFLVSFYNNEISEKSEIFDDQFSVERPDGSNFTLKIRSTKLEDSAMYFCASSPQRGLETQYFGPGTRLLVL.

This clone showed up just once. Within the sample, other DNA sequences also encode this same CDR3. DNA for the CDR3: TGTGCCAGCAGTTTATCGGGAGAAGCTTTCTTT. Its translation: CASSLSGEAFF. The chain couples TRBV28 to TRBJ1-1; D remains unclear. The CDR3 sequence is 11 residues long. Per the germline V gene, CDR1 is MDHEN and CDR2 is SYDVKM. V lost 1 base and J 8 bases, leaving 5 bases between the germline ends. Full variable domain (rest looked up from reference TRBV28 and TRBJ1-1): DVKVTQSSRYLVKRTGEKVFLECVQDMDHENMFWYRQDPGLGLRLIYFSYDVKMKEKGDIPEGYSVSREKKERFSLILESASTNQTSMYLCASSLSGEAFFGQGTRLTVV.

The rearrangement joins TRBV9 to TRBJ2-3; D is unclear. The CDR3 extends over 12 amino acids. Germline V CDR1 and CDR2: SGDLS, YYNGEE. V was trimmed by 0 bases and J by 5 bases, leaving 4 bases between them. The CDR3 reads CASSVEEDTQYF. The CDR3 nucleotides read TGTGCCAGCAGCGTAGAAGAAGATACGCAGTATTTT.

The chain employs TRBV5-1 and TRBJ2-7; 8 nucleotides match TRBD1. V was clipped by 6 bases and J by 7 bases; unmatched bases: 15. CDR1 and CDR2 from the germline V gene are SGHRS and YFSETQ. There are 15 residues in the CDR3. CDR3 loop: CASTTWTGFSEEQYF. Written as DNA, the CDR3 is TGCGCCAGCACCACCTGGACAGGGTTTTCGGAGGAGCAGTACTTC.

As regards this clone: At the DNA level, this CDR3 is encoded by other sequences in the same sample as well. The rearrangement uses TRBV28 and TRBJ2-7; TRBD1 agrees at 7 bases. CDR3 length equals 14 residues. V lost 4 bases and J lost 3; bases outside the gene matches: 6. Germline V lookup: CDR1 MDHEN, CDR2 SYDVKM. The CDR3 region is CASSSGTALYEQYF. The CDR3 nucleotides read TGTGCCAGCAGTTCCGGGACAGCCCTCTACGAGCAGTACTTC.

The chain carries TRBV7-3 and TRBJ2-7; D gene ambiguous. The CDR3 spans 15 residues. Trimming took off 1 base at V and 3 bases at J, with 13 bases between the two ends. CDR1 is SGHTA and CDR2 is FQGTGA in the germline V gene. CDR3 nucleotides: TGTGCCAGCAGCTTAAGAGGCGGAGCTGACTACGAGCAGTACTTC. Its translation: CASSLRGGADYEQYF.

This clone has a single count. This same CDR3 is encoded by further DNA sequences in the sample. The rearrangement links TRBV5-1 to TRBJ2-5; D is unclear. Trimming removed 3 bases from V and 1 base from J, with 7 bases in between. The CDR3 extends over 13 amino acids. In germline, CDR1 is SGHRS, CDR2 YFSETQ. The CDR3 DNA is TGCGCCAGCAGCTCTGGGTCCCAAGAGACCCAGTACTTC. It is translated as CASSSGSQETQYF.

The rearrangement uses TRBV19 and TRBJ2-1, with unresolved D. The V end was cut by 6 bases, the J end by 10 bases, with 13 bases between. CDR3 length equals 12 residues. CDR1 is LNHDA, CDR2 SQIVND, per germline (reference sequence). CDR3 nucleotide sequence: TGTGCCAGTAGCCCAGGCCGGGTCGAGCAGTTCTTC. The encoded protein is CASSPGRVEQFF.

The rearrangement joins TRBV11-2 to TRBJ1-2; possible D gene TRBD1, 5 bases. The CDR3 extends over 14 amino acids. The germline V gene has CDR1 SGHAT and CDR2 FQNNGV. V was pared by 3 bases and J by 3 bases, with 11 bases between. The CDR3 DNA follows: TGTGCCAGCAGCTTTGAGGGGCTTGACTATGGCTACACCTTC. It translates to CASSFEGLDYGYTF.

The chain is built from TRBV28 and TRBJ2-3; 10 nucleotides align to TRBD2. The germline CDR1 and CDR2 sequences are MDHEN and SYDVKM. The CDR3 runs 15 residues. After removal of 5 bases from V and 4 bases from J, the junction contained 6 bases not matched to a gene. The CDR3 loop is CASSPLAGEADTQYF. The CDR3 nucleotides read TGTGCCAGCAGTCCTCTAGCGGGAGAAGCAGATACGCAGTATTTT.

J is TRBJ2-5 and V is TRBV7-3, with no clear D. Between the trimmed V and J ends, which lost 0 bases and 2 bases, there was a span of 13 bases. The CDR3 covers 16 residues. The V gene's germline CDR1 is SGHTA and CDR2 FQGTGA. As DNA, the CDR3 is TGTGCCAGCAGCTTAACGGGTGGTGGTCAGCAAGAGACCCAGTACTTC. Residues: CASSLTGGGQQETQYF.

Worth noting for this clone: The sample contains more than one DNA sequence encoding this CDR3. This chain uses TRBV11-3 with TRBJ2-1; 10 bases fit TRBD1. V lost 3 bases, J lost 2 bases, and 1 base stayed unmatched. Germline assignment: CDR1 SGHNT and CDR2 YENEEA. CDR3 length: 15 amino acids. CDR3 coding DNA: TGTGCCAGCAGCTTGGGACAGGGGACCTACAATGAGCAGTTCTTC. It encodes CASSLGQGTYNEQFF.

This chain joins TRBV23-1 and TRBJ1-1; D not resolved. TRBV23-1 is designated an ORF whose function remains uncertain. CDR3 length: 13 amino acids. Trimming stripped 6 bases from V and 6 bases from J, with 14 bases between. In DNA, the CDR3 is TGCGCCAGCAGGAGTGGCCCTAGGGCTGAAGCTTTCTTT. Its protein is CASRSGPRAEAFF.

The chain is built from TRBV5-1 and TRBJ2-7; D is perhaps TRBD1 (6 bases). This CDR3 is 15 amino acids long. V lost 2 bases to trimming and J lost 3 bases, with 15 bases between them. The V gene's germline CDR1 is SGHRS and CDR2 YFSETQ. This CDR3 reads CASSFGQGPYYEQYF. The CDR3 DNA is TGCGCCAGCAGCTTCGGGCAGGGGCCCTACTACGAGCAGTACTTC.

This clone was seen just once. The chain is built from TRBV14 and TRBJ2-3; D could derive from TRBD1 or TRBD2 (5 bases each). Germline V gene data show CDR1 as SGHDN and CDR2 as FVKESK. CDR3 size: 16 residues. The V end was cut by 1 base, the J end by 4 bases, with 15 bases between. DNA of the CDR3: TGTGCCAGCAGCCAAGTTTCGGGGCTTTACGCAGATACGCAGTATTTT. This sequence encodes CASSQVSGLYADTQYF.

The chain joins TRBV18 to TRBJ2-7, with 13 positions matching TRBD2. Germline loops: CDR1 KGHSH, CDR2 LQKENI. V gave up 3 bases and J gave up 7 bases; unmatched junction bases: 6. The CDR3 is made up of 15 amino acids. CDR3 sequence: CASSPGTSGTGEQYF. The CDR3 nucleotides read TGTGCCAGCTCACCCGGGACTAGCGGGACGGGGGAGCAGTACTTC.

This clone was counted a few times. The chain uses TRBV5-1 and TRBJ1-1; D might be TRBD1 (5 bases). Looked up from germline, CDR1 is SGHRS and CDR2 is YFSETQ. This CDR3 has 14 amino acids. V lost 0 bases and J 9 bases, leaving 15 bases between the germline ends. The CDR3 DNA reads as TGCGCCAGCAGCTTGGGCTTGCAGGCGGGACAAGCTTTCTTT. It yields the protein CASSLGLQAGQAFF. Supplemented by reference TRBV5-1 and TRBJ1-1, the full variable domain reads KAGVTQTPRYLIKTRGQQVTLSCSPISGHRSVSWYQQTPGQGLQFLFEYFSETQRNKGNFPGRFSGRQFSNSRSEMNVSTLELGDSALYLCASSLGLQAGQAFFGQGTRLTVV.

The chain uses TRBV4-1 and TRBJ2-1, with D possibly TRBD2 on 5 matching bases. With 0 bases removed from V and 3 bases from J, the gap between germline ends came to 9 bases. The CDR3 totals 15 residues. Germline CDR1 reads MGHRA; CDR2 reads YSYEKL. CDR3 sequence: CASSQDRGNYNEQFF. The CDR3 DNA reads as TGCGCCAGCAGCCAAGATCGGGGAAACTACAATGAGCAGTTCTTC.

The chain employs TRBV29-1 and TRBJ2-7; no definite D call. The CDR3 spans 11 residues. Deletions cut 5 bases from V and 7 bases from J, with 12 bases between. Germline CDR1 SQVTM, CDR2 ANQGSEA. This CDR3 is CSVSIMGEQYF. The CDR3 region has the DNA TGCAGCGTTTCAATTATGGGGGAGCAGTACTTC.

With regard to this clone: The same CDR3 is also encoded by other DNA sequences in this sample. The chain joins TRBV6-5 to TRBJ1-2, with D perhaps TRBD1 (5 bases). CDR3 length: 14 residues. Trimming took 0 bases from V and 3 from J, leaving 8 bases between them. Germline V gives CDR1 MNHEY, CDR2 SVGAGI. This CDR3 is CASSYSSRDYGYTF. The DNA of the CDR3 is TGTGCCAGCAGTTACTCGAGCAGGGACTATGGCTACACCTTC.

This clone was seen just once. In DNA, the CDR3 is TGTGCCAGCCTTGCGAGGTACAGGGGGCAAGCAGATACGCAGTATTTT. Translating gives CASLARYRGQADTQYF. This chain connects TRBV2 to TRBJ2-3; 9 nucleotides match TRBD1. The CDR3 is 16 residues long. Trimming cost V 8 bases and J 4 bases; bases outside gene matches: 13. Germline assignment: CDR1 SNHLY and CDR2 FYNNEI.

V and J are TRBV5-1 and TRBJ2-5; D gene ambiguous. Trimming removed 0 bases from V and 5 bases from J, with 11 bases in between. Germline V lookup: CDR1 SGHRS, CDR2 YFSETQ. The CDR3 totals 14 residues. The CDR3, as DNA: TGCGCCAGCAGCTTGGCGGTTTCCCCGGAGACCCAGTACTTC. It codes for CASSLAVSPETQYF.

The table lists this clone with a count of one. This chain connects TRBV2 to TRBJ1-5; no reliable D call. The germline V gene has CDR1 SNHLY and CDR2 FYNNEI. The CDR3 runs 13 residues. Trimming removed 5 bases at V and 4 bases at J, with 9 bases between. The CDR3 DNA sequence: TGTGCCAGCAGTTGGGCAGATAATCAGCCCCAGCATTTT. This translates into CASSWADNQPQHF.

The V gene is TRBV4-1, the J gene TRBJ2-5; 10 bases align to TRBD2. The CDR3 is 16 residues long. The germline V gene encodes CDR1 MGHRA and CDR2 YSYEKL. The J segment lost 5 bases and the V segment lost 4 bases, leaving 10 bases of the junction unmatched. In DNA form, the CDR3 reads TGCGCCAGCAGCCCCCACGGAGCGGGAGGGGGGGAGACCCAGTACTTC. Translating it yields CASSPHGAGGGETQYF.